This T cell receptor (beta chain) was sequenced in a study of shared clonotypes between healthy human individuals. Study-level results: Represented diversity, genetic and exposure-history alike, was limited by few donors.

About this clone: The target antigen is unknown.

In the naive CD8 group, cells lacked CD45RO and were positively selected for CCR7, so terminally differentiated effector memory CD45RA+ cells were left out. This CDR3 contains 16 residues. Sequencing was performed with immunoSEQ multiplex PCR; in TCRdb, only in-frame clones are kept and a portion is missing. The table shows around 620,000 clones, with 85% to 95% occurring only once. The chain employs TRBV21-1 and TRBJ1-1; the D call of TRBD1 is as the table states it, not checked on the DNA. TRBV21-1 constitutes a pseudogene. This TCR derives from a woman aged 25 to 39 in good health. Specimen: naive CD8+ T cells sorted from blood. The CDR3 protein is CASSKTGTGVDTEAFF. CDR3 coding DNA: TGTGCCAGCAGCAAAACGGGGACAGGGGTGGACACTGAAGCTTTCTTT.